The rows below give T cell receptor beta chains drawn from one sample of a study of blood T cell repertoires in COVID-19. Profiled with immunoSEQ multiplex PCR; TCRdb holds only in-frame clones, not every one. The repertoire holds about 97,000 clones, with about 90% as singletons. Sequencing was carried out using peripheral blood. The receptors originated from a human donor in a cohort sampled during active COVID-19. Each CDR3 is given with its conserved first and last residue. A D gene is named only where the DNA matches it firmly. Clone size is not always given. Where it is, it says once, few, many or a class for expanded clones.

j_call | d_call | clone_size | v_call | cdr3_aa | cdr3_nt
TRBJ2-1 | . | . | TRBV3-1/TRBV3-2 | CASSLRVSANEQFF | TGTGCCAGCAGCCTGAGGGTTAGCGCCAATGAGCAGTTCTTC
TRBJ1-2 | TRBD1 | . | TRBV28 | CASLGDRGYGYTF | TGTGCCAGCCTAGGGGACAGGGGCTATGGCTACACCTTC
TRBJ1-4 | . | . | TRBV4-1 | CASSQGGPGNEKLFF | TGCGCCAGCAGCCAAGGGGGGCCGGGGAATGAAAAACTGTTTTTT
TRBJ1-1 | . | many | TRBV4-3 | CASSQEGPGYTEAFF | TGCGCCAGCAGCCAAGAAGGTCCGGGATACACTGAAGCTTTCTTT
TRBJ2-2 | . | . | TRBV19 | CASSMSIALLNTGELFF | TGTGCCAGTAGTATGAGCATCGCCCTTCTGAACACCGGGGAGCTGTTTTTT
TRBJ2-1 | TRBD2 | . | TRBV5-4 | CASSTWTSGRAGNEQFF | TGTGCCAGCAGCACCTGGACTAGCGGGAGGGCCGGGAATGAGCAGTTCTTC
TRBJ2-7 | . | . | TRBV30 | CAWTPPELGDYEQYF | TGTGCCTGGACCCCCCCGGAGCTCGGAGACTACGAGCAGTACTTC
TRBJ2-3 | . | . | TRBV28 | CASRPGGPYTDTQYF | TGTGCCAGCAGGCCCGGCGGCCCGTACACAGATACGCAGTATTTT
TRBJ2-1 | TRBD2 | large | TRBV7-8 | CASSPTQREADEQFF | TGTGCCAGCAGCCCGACCCAGCGGGAGGCAGATGAGCAGTTCTTC
TRBJ1-4 | TRBD1 | few | TRBV28 | CASSAFGPGGEKLFF | TGTGCCAGCAGTGCTTTTGGGCCAGGGGGTGAAAAACTGTTTTTT
TRBJ1-1 | . | . | TRBV5-1 | CASSWAPRGRETEAFF | TGCGCCAGCAGCTGGGCCCCCAGAGGCCGGGAAACTGAAGCTTTCTTT
TRBJ2-2 | . | . | TRBV11-1 | CASSLLRGAGELFF | TGTGCCAGCAGCTTACTACGGGGAGCCGGGGAGCTGTTTTTT
TRBJ1-1 | TRBD1 | . | TRBV7-3 | CASSLGTAGTEAFF | TGTGCCAGCAGCCTGGGGACAGCAGGCACTGAAGCTTTCTTT
TRBJ2-7 | . | . | TRBV12-3/TRBV12-4 | CASSPRDEQYF | TGTGCCAGCAGTCCCAGGGACGAGCAGTACTTC
TRBJ1-2 | TRBD1 | . | TRBV29-1 | CSAGQGRGYTF | TGCAGTGCGGGACAGGGGCGCGGCTACACCTTC
TRBJ1-1 | . | . | TRBV29-1 | CSVGGGAASTEAFF | TGCAGCGTTGGCGGAGGAGCAGCGAGTACTGAAGCTTTCTTT
TRBJ2-7 | . | . | TRBV28 | CASSRTVYEQYF | TGTGCCAGCAGCCGGACAGTTTACGAGCAGTACTTC
TRBJ2-3 | . | . | TRBV5-1 | CASSPGRAASTDTQYF | TGCGCCAGCAGCCCGGGAAGAGCGGCTAGCACAGATACGCAGTATTTT
TRBJ2-3 | TRBD2 | . | TRBV6-6 | CASSPALLAAGTDTQYF | TGTGCCAGCAGTCCCGCCCTCCTAGCGGCTGGCACAGATACGCAGTATTTT
TRBJ2-1 | . | once | TRBV12-3/TRBV12-4 | CASSSYNEQFF | TGTGCCAGCTCATCATACAATGAGCAGTTCTTC
TRBJ1-1 | . | . | TRBV6-6 | CASSYYTGGTEAFF | TGTGCCAGCAGTTACTACACGGGAGGCACTGAAGCTTTCTTT
TRBJ2-7 | . | . | TRBV18 | CASSPGEVFMEQYF | TGTGCCAGCTCACCAGGGGAGGTTTTCATGGAGCAGTACTTC
TRBJ1-6 | . | . | TRBV6-4 | CASSEERNSPLHF | TGTGCCAGCAGTGAGGAGCGTAATTCACCCCTCCACTTT
TRBJ2-1 | . | . | TRBV19 | CASSTPGTKQFF | TGTGCCAGTAGTACACCCGGGACAAAGCAGTTCTTC
TRBJ2-5 | TRBD2 | . | TRBV7-8 | CASSLRDYKETQYF | TGTGCCAGCAGCTTAAGGGACTACAAAGAGACCCAGTACTTC
TRBJ2-1 | TRBD2 | . | TRBV7-2 | CASSLARGRSTSGRSYNEQFF | TGTGCCAGCAGCTTAGCCCGGGGGCGTTCGACTAGCGGGAGGTCCTACAATGAGCAGTTCTTC
TRBJ2-4 | TRBD1 | . | TRBV9 | CASSVDRGNIQYF | TGTGCCAGCAGCGTAGACAGGGGGAACATTCAGTACTTC
TRBJ2-3 | TRBD2 | . | TRBV7-2 | CASSLEGTSLYF | TGTGCCAGCAGCTTAGAGGGGACTAGCCTGTATTTT
TRBJ1-2 | TRBD1 | few | TRBV4-2 | CAGGGQGGGYTF | TGTGCCGGTGGGGGACAGGGAGGCGGCTACACCTTC
TRBJ2-3 | TRBD1 | once | TRBV7-6 | CASSPRSGTGADTQYF | TGTGCCAGCAGCCCCCGTAGCGGGACAGGGGCAGATACGCAGTATTTT
TRBJ1-1 | . | . | TRBV5-1 | CASSLLEGLNTEAFF | TGCGCCAGCAGCTTATTGGAGGGACTTAACACTGAAGCTTTCTTT
TRBJ1-2 | . | . | TRBV12-5 | CASGLPRQTDGYTF | TGTGCTAGTGGTTTGCCGCGACAGACAGATGGCTACACCTTC
TRBJ2-5 | TRBD2 | . | TRBV24-1 | CATSDLSATSGREETQYF | TGTGCCACCAGTGATTTATCGGCGACTAGCGGGAGGGAAGAGACCCAGTACTTC
TRBJ2-5 | . | . | TRBV10-2 | CASSLMGGRETQYF | TGCGCCAGCAGCCTTATGGGAGGCAGGGAGACCCAGTACTTC
TRBJ1-5 | . | . | TRBV9 | CASSVGGASNQPQHF | TGTGCCAGCAGCGTCGGGGGGGCTAGCAATCAGCCCCAGCATTTT
TRBJ2-3 | . | . | TRBV5-1 | CASSLERVGTDTQYF | TGCGCCAGCAGCTTGGAGCGGGTGGGCACAGATACGCAGTATTTT
TRBJ2-7 | . | . | TRBV12-2 | CASRLDPSGSTYEQYF | TGTGCAAGTCGCTTAGACCCCAGCGGGAGTACTTACGAGCAGTACTTC
TRBJ2-3 | . | . | TRBV27 | CASSPTSLTTTDTQYF | TGTGCCAGCAGTCCCACTAGCCTGACCACAACAGATACGCAGTATTTT
TRBJ2-5 | TRBD1 | . | TRBV7-7 | CASSPGTDQETQYF | TGTGCTAGCAGCCCCGGGACAGACCAAGAGACCCAGTACTTC
TRBJ1-2 | . | . | TRBV14 | CASSHRGQHLLGNEYGYTF | TGTGCCAGCAGCCACCGTGGACAGCACCTTTTGGGGAACGAGTATGGCTACACCTTC
TRBJ1-2 | . | . | TRBV19 | CASTPSPSGYGYTF | TGTGCCAGTACGCCAAGCCCTTCGGGGTATGGCTACACCTTC
TRBJ1-4 | TRBD1 | . | TRBV19 | CASRTGDSTNEKLFF | TGTGCCAGTAGAACAGGGGACTCAACTAATGAAAAACTGTTTTTT